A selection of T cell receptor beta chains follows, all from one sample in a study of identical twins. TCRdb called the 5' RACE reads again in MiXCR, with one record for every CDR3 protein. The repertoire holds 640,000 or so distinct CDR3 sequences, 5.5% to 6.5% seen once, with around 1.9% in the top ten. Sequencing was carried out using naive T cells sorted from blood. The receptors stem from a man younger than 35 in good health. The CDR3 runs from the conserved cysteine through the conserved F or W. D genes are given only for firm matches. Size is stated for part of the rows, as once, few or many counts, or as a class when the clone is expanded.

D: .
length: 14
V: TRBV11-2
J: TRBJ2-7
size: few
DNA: TGTGCCAGCAGCTTAGATGGTCTATCCTACGAGCAGTACTTC
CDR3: CASSLDGLSYEQYF

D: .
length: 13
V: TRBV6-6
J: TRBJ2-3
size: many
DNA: TGTGCCAGCAGGGTAGCGGATAGGGATACGCAGTATTTT
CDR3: CASRVADRDTQYF

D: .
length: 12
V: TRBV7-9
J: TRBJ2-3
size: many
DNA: TGTGCCACTAGCGCCGGCACAGATACGCAGTATTTT
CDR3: CATSAGTDTQYF

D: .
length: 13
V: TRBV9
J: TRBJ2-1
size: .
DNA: TGTGCCAGCAGCGTTCCTCCGTACAATGAGCAGTTCTTC
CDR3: CASSVPPYNEQFF

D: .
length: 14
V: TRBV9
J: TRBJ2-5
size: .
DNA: TGTGCCAGCAGCGTAGTCGGAGGGCAGGGGACCCAGTACTTC
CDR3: CASSVVGGQGTQYF

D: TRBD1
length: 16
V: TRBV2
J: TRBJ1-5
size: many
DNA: TGTGCCTGCAGTGTCCGGGACAGCAAAATAGGCCAGCCCCAGCATTTT
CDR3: CACSVRDSKIGQPQHF

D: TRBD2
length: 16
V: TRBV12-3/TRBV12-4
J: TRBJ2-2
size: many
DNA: TGTGCCAGCAGTTTAAGTCTAGCGGGAGCGACCGGGGAGCTGTTTTTT
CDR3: CASSLSLAGATGELFF

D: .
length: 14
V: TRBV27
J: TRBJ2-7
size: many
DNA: TGTGCCAGCAGTTCCGGGACGCTTGTCTACGAGCAGTACTTC
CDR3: CASSSGTLVYEQYF

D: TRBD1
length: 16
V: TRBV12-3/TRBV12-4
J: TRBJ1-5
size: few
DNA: TGTGCCAGCAGTTCGGAGGCAGGACAGGGCGGCCAGCCCCAGCATTTT
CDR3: CASSSEAGQGGQPQHF

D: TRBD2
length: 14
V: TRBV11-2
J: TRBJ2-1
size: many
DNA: TGTGCCAGCAGCCAGGGACTAGCGATGGGTGAGCAGTTCTTC
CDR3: CASSQGLAMGEQFF

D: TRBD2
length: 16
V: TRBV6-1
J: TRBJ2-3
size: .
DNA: TGTGCCAGCAGCTCGACTAGCGGGAGGGTGACAGATACGCAGTATTTT
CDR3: CASSSTSGRVTDTQYF

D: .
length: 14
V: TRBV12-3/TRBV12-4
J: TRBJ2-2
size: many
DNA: TGTGCCAGCAGTTTACATACTCCTACCGGGGAGCTGTTTTTT
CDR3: CASSLHTPTGELFF